Listed below are T cell receptor beta chains from one sample, sequenced in a study of T cell responses to AZD1222 COVID-19 vaccine. Profiling relied on immunoSEQ multiplex PCR, and the TCRdb table lists in-frame clones only, not all of them. This sample has some 98,000 clones, with around nine tenths found just once. Material: peripheral blood, obtained on day 0 of AZD1222 vaccination. These receptor sequences come from an adult in good health. The CDR3 runs from the conserved cysteine through the conserved F or W. The D gene is left open where the match is weak. A clone size is listed for some rows: how often the clone was seen (once, few, many), or a class if it is expanded.

J | V | size | D | CDR3 | DNA
TRBJ1-2 | TRBV19 | NA | TRBD1 | CASSMDRVANYGYTF | TGTGCCAGTAGTATGGACAGGGTTGCGAACTATGGCTACACCTTC
TRBJ1-4 | TRBV4-1 | NA | NA | CASSQAPSFVEKLFF | TGCGCCAGCAGCCAAGCTCCCAGCTTCGTCGAAAAACTGTTTTTT
TRBJ1-4 | TRBV10-3 | NA | TRBD1 | CAIGQGDEKLFF | TGTGCCATCGGACAGGGCGATGAAAAACTGTTTTTT
TRBJ1-2 | TRBV11-2 | NA | NA | CASSLYPNDGEIKNYGYTF | TGTGCCAGCAGCTTATACCCGAATGATGGGGAGATAAAAAACTATGGCTACACCTTC
TRBJ2-1 | TRBV18 | NA | NA | CASSESSGAGISYNEQFF | TGTGCCAGCTCAGAGTCGTCTGGGGCCGGCATCTCCTACAATGAGCAGTTCTTC
TRBJ1-1 | TRBV28 | NA | NA | CASRSRNTEAFF | TGTGCCAGCCGGAGCAGGAACACTGAAGCTTTCTTT
TRBJ2-1 | TRBV6-1 | NA | NA | CASSEGPSGVGSYNEQFF | TGTGCCAGCAGTGAAGGGCCCTCCGGGGTGGGCTCCTACAATGAGCAGTTCTTC
TRBJ2-1 | TRBV12-3/TRBV12-4 | once | NA | CASSPTGLNEQFF | TGTGCCAGCAGCCCGACAGGTTTGAATGAGCAGTTCTTC
TRBJ1-1 | TRBV30 | NA | NA | CAWSVTQGNTEAFF | TGTGCCTGGAGTGTAACTCAGGGGAACACTGAAGCTTTCTTT
TRBJ2-3 | TRBV10-3 | NA | TRBD1 | CAIRVQGTTDTQYF | TGTGCCATCAGAGTACAGGGGACCACAGATACGCAGTATTTT
TRBJ2-2 | TRBV14 | NA | TRBD1 | CASSPGQLLTGELFF | TGTGCCAGCAGCCCGGGACAGCTACTCACCGGGGAGCTGTTTTTT
TRBJ1-5 | TRBV15 | NA | NA | CATSSPPGQPQHF | TGTGCCACCAGCAGCCCCCCGGGTCAGCCCCAGCATTTT
TRBJ2-1 | TRBV18 | once | TRBD2 | CASSPPAAGGPNEQFF | TGTGCCAGCTCACCACCCGCTGCGGGGGGTCCCAATGAGCAGTTCTTC
TRBJ1-2 | TRBV9 | NA | NA | CASWGSDYGYTF | TGTGCCAGTTGGGGGTCTGACTATGGCTACACCTTC
TRBJ2-5 | TRBV12-5 | NA | TRBD2 | CASGLTPALVAGGQETQYF | TGTGCTAGTGGCCTGACCCCTGCCTTGGTAGCGGGGGGGCAAGAGACCCAGTACTTC
TRBJ2-7 | TRBV7-2 | NA | TRBD2 | CASSLELVRRGAPYEQYF | TGTGCCAGCAGCTTAGAATTGGTGCGGCGGGGGGCTCCCTACGAGCAGTACTTC
TRBJ2-7 | TRBV10-3 | NA | TRBD1 | CAFGQGADEQYF | TGTGCCTTCGGACAGGGGGCAGATGAGCAGTACTTC
TRBJ1-5 | TRBV27 | once | TRBD1 | CASRTGLGNQPQHF | TGTGCCAGCAGGACAGGGTTGGGCAATCAGCCCCAGCATTTT
TRBJ2-5 | TRBV15 | NA | NA | CATSRGFPGDSSSETQYF | TGTGCCACCAGCAGAGGATTCCCGGGGGACAGTAGCTCGGAGACCCAGTACTTC